This T cell receptor beta chain appears in the sequencing data of a study of OX40 agonist ivuxolimab in advanced cancers. Looking at the study overall: Participants averaged approximately 60 years of age (range about 23 to 79) and were under 90% male. Overall study results and limits: Doses of 0.1 to 3.0 mg/kg were accompanied by clonal expansion of CD4+ and CD8+ blood T cells by week 6. Compared with CD4+, CD8+ T cells on average had more expanded clones.

Only in-frame clones appear in the TCRdb table, and some are missing; sequencing was by immunoSEQ multiplex PCR. This sample has 60,000 to 85,000 clones; 89% occur once, and the top ten carry under 4.5%. Systemic immunosuppression or autoimmune disease history was grounds to exclude patients. Comments on this clone: Its antigen is not known.

V dropped 1 base and J dropped 5; count of bases not matched to a gene: 4. The germline V gene encodes CDR1 MGHRA and CDR2 YSYEKL. This CDR3 has 15 residues. Sequenced here: CD4+ or CD8+ T cells sorted from blood, sampled in a trial of the OX40 agonist ivuxolimab. The clonotype was recovered from an adult with an advanced solid tumor such as melanoma, head and neck, liver or kidney cancer. This chain uses TRBV4-1 with TRBJ2-5; 10 bases agree with TRBD2. The CDR3 bases are TGCGCCAGCAGCCAAGGACTAGCGGGTGGTGAGACCCAGTACTTC. Protein sequence: CASSQGLAGGETQYF.